Listed below are T cell receptor beta chains from one sample, sequenced in a study of T cell responses to AZD1222 COVID-19 vaccine. Using immunoSEQ multiplex PCR, the repertoire was profiled, and TCRdb retains in-frame clones only, with some absent. The sample contains about 130,000 clones, approximately 88% of which appear only once. Sequencing used peripheral blood, obtained 28 days after the second AZD1222 dose. These receptors all come from an adult who received the AZD1222 COVID-19 vaccine. Each CDR3 is given with its conserved first and last residue. The D gene is left open where the match is weak. The size entry is marked missing in some rows and otherwise reads once, few, many or a size class.

CDR3 protein: CASSPGTGGFQPQHF; CDR3 DNA: TGTGCCAGCAGCCCGGGGACAGGGGGCTTTCAGCCCCAGCATTTT; D gene: TRBD1; V gene: TRBV7-9; clone size: NA; J gene: TRBJ1-5
CDR3 protein: CASSLWLAGDEQFF; CDR3 DNA: TGTGCCAGCAGTTTGTGGTTAGCGGGAGATGAGCAGTTCTTC; D gene: TRBD2; V gene: TRBV27; clone size: NA; J gene: TRBJ2-1
CDR3 protein: CAISAGASGDSSYEQYF; CDR3 DNA: TGTGCCATCAGTGCAGGGGCTAGCGGGGATAGCTCCTACGAGCAGTACTTC; D gene: TRBD2; V gene: TRBV10-3; clone size: NA; J gene: TRBJ2-7
CDR3 protein: CAPTHPRGGLAGELFF; CDR3 DNA: TGTGCCCCCACCCACCCCCGGGGGGGGTTGGCCGGGGAGCTGTTTTTT; D gene: TRBD2; V gene: TRBV4-2; clone size: NA; J gene: TRBJ2-2
CDR3 protein: CAWRPAGNTIYF; CDR3 DNA: TGTGCCTGGCGGCCTGCTGGAAACACCATATATTTT; D gene: NA; V gene: TRBV30; clone size: NA; J gene: TRBJ1-3
CDR3 protein: CAISVSGGRYEQFF; CDR3 DNA: TGTGCCATCAGTGTTAGCGGGGGGAGGTATGAGCAGTTCTTC; D gene: TRBD2; V gene: TRBV10-3; clone size: NA; J gene: TRBJ2-1
CDR3 protein: CASSYLSSGTKLYNEQFF; CDR3 DNA: TGTGCCAGCAGTTACTTAAGCTCCGGGACAAAGTTATACAATGAGCAGTTCTTC; D gene: NA; V gene: TRBV28; clone size: NA; J gene: TRBJ2-1
CDR3 protein: CASSLDRVAGNTIYF; CDR3 DNA: TGTGCCAGCAGCTTAGACCGAGTTGCTGGAAACACCATATATTTT; D gene: NA; V gene: TRBV11-2; clone size: NA; J gene: TRBJ1-3
CDR3 protein: CASSQEGGSPLHF; CDR3 DNA: TGTGCCAGCAGCCAAGAGGGTGGCTCACCCCTCCACTTT; D gene: NA; V gene: TRBV3-1/TRBV3-2; clone size: few; J gene: TRBJ1-6
CDR3 protein: CASSRDSYNEQFF; CDR3 DNA: TGTGCCAGCTCAAGGGACAGTTACAATGAGCAGTTCTTC; D gene: TRBD1; V gene: TRBV18; clone size: NA; J gene: TRBJ2-1
CDR3 protein: CASSASSSSRNEQFF; CDR3 DNA: TGTGCCAGCAGTGCATCGAGTAGCAGTCGGAATGAGCAGTTCTTC; D gene: NA; V gene: TRBV2; clone size: once; J gene: TRBJ2-1
CDR3 protein: CASSLRVGYSSYNSPLHF; CDR3 DNA: TGTGCCAGCAGCTTGAGGGTCGGTTACAGCTCCTATAATTCACCCCTCCACTTT; D gene: NA; V gene: TRBV5-5; clone size: NA; J gene: TRBJ1-6
CDR3 protein: CASSLRTAISSGANVLTF; CDR3 DNA: TGTGCCAGCAGCTTAAGGACCGCTATCTCCTCTGGGGCCAACGTCCTGACTTTC; D gene: NA; V gene: TRBV7-2; clone size: NA; J gene: TRBJ2-6
CDR3 protein: CASSLGQGYTF; CDR3 DNA: TGTGCCAGCAGTTTGGGACAGGGCTACACCTTC; D gene: TRBD1; V gene: TRBV28; clone size: NA; J gene: TRBJ1-2
CDR3 protein: CASSLAQRSAGNTIYF; CDR3 DNA: TGTGCCAGCAGCTTAGCGCAAAGGAGCGCTGGAAACACCATATATTTT; D gene: NA; V gene: TRBV7-9; clone size: NA; J gene: TRBJ1-3
CDR3 protein: CAWSVGGHRNSPLHF; CDR3 DNA: TGTGCCTGGTCCGTGGGGGGACATAGGAATTCACCCCTCCACTTT; D gene: NA; V gene: TRBV30; clone size: NA; J gene: TRBJ1-6
CDR3 protein: CASSLQGNTDTQYF; CDR3 DNA: TGTGCCAGCAGCTTACAGGGAAACACAGATACGCAGTATTTT; D gene: NA; V gene: TRBV7-2; clone size: NA; J gene: TRBJ2-3
CDR3 protein: CASSSSGIWYNEQFF; CDR3 DNA: TGTGCCAGCAGCTCGTCAGGGATATGGTACAATGAGCAGTTCTTC; D gene: NA; V gene: TRBV9; clone size: NA; J gene: TRBJ2-1
CDR3 protein: CSVSGQEDQPQHF; CDR3 DNA: TGCAGCGTTTCTGGACAGGAGGATCAGCCCCAGCATTTT; D gene: TRBD1; V gene: TRBV29-1; clone size: NA; J gene: TRBJ1-5
CDR3 protein: CASSQEIDQPQHF; CDR3 DNA: TGTGCCAGCAGCCAAGAAATAGATCAGCCCCAGCATTTT; D gene: NA; V gene: TRBV4-2; clone size: NA; J gene: TRBJ1-5